This TCR beta chain was found in a study of blood T cells in healthy people across ages. Germline trimming cut 6 bases from V and 3 bases from J; bases unmatched to any gene: 7. CDR1 is DFQATT and CDR2 is SNEGSKA in the germline V gene (reference sequence). The CDR3 totals 14 residues. It was with a sample-barcoded 5' primer and a J-beta primer mix that a second PCR of roughly 7 to 12 cycles was run. TCRdb fed the 5' RACE reads into MiXCR, producing one record per CDR3 protein. The table lists 1.8 million or so distinct CDR3 sequences, about two fifths of them singletons. This clonotype was obtained from a human donor in good health. The genes are TRBV20-1 and TRBJ2-1; 8 nucleotides agree with TRBD1. Source material: blood. The CDR3 spells CSAAGQGFYNEQFF. For the CDR3, the DNA is TGCAGTGCAGCAGGACAGGGCTTCTACAATGAGCAGTTCTTC.